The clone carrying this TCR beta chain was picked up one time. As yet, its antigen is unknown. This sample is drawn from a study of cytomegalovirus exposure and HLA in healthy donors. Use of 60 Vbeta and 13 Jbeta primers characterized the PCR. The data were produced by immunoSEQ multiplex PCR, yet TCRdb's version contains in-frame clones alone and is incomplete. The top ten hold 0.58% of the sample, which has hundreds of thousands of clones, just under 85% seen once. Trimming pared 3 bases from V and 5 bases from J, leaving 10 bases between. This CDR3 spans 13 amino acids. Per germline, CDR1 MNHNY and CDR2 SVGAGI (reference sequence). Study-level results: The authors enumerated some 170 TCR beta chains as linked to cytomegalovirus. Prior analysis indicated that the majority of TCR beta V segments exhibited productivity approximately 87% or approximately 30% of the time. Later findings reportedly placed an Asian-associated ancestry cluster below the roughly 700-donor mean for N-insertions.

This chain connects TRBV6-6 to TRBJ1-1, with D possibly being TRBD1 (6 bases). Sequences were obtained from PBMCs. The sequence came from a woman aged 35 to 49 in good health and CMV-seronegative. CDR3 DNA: TGTGCCAGCAGTTATGAGAGGGGGACTGAAGCTTTCTTT. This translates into CASSYERGTEAFF.